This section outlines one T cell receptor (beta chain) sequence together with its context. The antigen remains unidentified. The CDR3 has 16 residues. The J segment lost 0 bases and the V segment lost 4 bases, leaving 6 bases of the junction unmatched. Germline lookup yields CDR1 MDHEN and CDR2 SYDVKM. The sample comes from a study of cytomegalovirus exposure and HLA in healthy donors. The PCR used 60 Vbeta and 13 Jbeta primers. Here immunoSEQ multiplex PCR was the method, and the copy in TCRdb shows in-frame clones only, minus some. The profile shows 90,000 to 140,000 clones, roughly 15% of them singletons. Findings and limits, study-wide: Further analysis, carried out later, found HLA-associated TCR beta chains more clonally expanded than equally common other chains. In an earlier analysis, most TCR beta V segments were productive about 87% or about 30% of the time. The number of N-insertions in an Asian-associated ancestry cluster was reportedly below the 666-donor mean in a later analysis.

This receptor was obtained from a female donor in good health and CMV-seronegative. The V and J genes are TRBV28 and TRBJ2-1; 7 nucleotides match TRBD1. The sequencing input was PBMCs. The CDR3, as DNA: TGTGCCAGCAGTTCCCCGACAGGGAGCTCCTACAATGAGCAGTTCTTC. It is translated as CASSSPTGSSYNEQFF.